This T cell receptor beta chain originates from a study of cytomegalovirus exposure and HLA in healthy donors. Whole-study results and caveats: Cytomegalovirus status was reportedly diagnosed by the classifier with high specificity and sensitivity.

The J segment lost 9 bases and the V segment lost 3 bases, leaving 12 bases of the junction unmatched. The CDR3 is made up of 16 amino acids. Per germline, CDR1 MGHRA and CDR2 YSYEKL. PCR involved 60 Vbeta and 13 Jbeta primers. The assay was immunoSEQ multiplex PCR, and TCRdb's table has in-frame clones only and misses some. The repertoire consists of 120,000 to 150,000 clones, with over 60% occurring once and the leading ten covering 6.5% to 7%. Notes on this clone: Its antigen is still unknown.

The chain joins TRBV4-1 to TRBJ2-1, with 9 bases that match TRBD2. The receptor was isolated from a man aged 40-50 years in good health and CMV-seropositive. Input material: PBMCs. CDR3 sequence reads: CASSQVSGGGAGEQFF. The CDR3 DNA reads TGCGCCAGCAGCCAGGTTAGCGGGGGCGGGGCCGGTGAGCAGTTCTTC.